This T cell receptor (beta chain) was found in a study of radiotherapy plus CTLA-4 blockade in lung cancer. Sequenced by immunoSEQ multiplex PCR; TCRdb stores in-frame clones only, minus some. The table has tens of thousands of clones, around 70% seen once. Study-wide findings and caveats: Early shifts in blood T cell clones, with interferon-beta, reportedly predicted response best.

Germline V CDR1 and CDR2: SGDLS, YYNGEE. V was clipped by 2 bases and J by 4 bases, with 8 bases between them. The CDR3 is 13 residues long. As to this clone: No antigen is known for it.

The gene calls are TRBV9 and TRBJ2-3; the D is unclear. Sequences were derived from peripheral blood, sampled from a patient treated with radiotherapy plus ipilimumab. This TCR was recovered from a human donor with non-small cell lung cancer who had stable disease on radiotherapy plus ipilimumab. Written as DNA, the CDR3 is TGTGCCAGCAGCGTTGGTCAGGCAGATACGCAGTATTTT. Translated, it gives CASSVGQADTQYF.